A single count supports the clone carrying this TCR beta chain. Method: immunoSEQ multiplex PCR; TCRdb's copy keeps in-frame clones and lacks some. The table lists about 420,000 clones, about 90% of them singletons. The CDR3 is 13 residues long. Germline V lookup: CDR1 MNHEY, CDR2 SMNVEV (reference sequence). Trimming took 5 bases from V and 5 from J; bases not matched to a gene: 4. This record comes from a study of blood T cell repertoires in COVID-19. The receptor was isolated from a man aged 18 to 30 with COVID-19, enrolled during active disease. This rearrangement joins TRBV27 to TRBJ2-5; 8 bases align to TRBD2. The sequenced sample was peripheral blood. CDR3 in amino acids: CASSPGTRETQYF. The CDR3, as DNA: TGTGCCAGCAGTCCCGGGACTAGGGAGACCCAGTACTTC.